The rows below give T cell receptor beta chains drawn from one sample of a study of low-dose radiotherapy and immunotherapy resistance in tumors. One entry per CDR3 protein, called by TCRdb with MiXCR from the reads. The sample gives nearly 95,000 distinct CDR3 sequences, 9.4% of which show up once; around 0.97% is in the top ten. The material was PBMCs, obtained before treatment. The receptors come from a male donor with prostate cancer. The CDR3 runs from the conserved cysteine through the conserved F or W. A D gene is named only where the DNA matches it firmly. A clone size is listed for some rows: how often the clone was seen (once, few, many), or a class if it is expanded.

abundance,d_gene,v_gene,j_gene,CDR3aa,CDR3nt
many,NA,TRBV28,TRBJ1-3,CASWERGRGNTIYF,TGTGCCAGCTGGGAACGGGGCCGGGGAAACACCATATATTTT
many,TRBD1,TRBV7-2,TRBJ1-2,CASSLGGQGYGYTF,TGTGCCAGCAGCTTAGGGGGACAGGGCTATGGCTACACCTTC
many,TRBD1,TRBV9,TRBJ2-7,CASSPGTGWGEQYF,TGTGCCAGCAGCCCGGGGACAGGTTGGGGCGAGCAGTACTTC
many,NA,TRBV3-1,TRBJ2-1,CASSQVRGFLGGLDEQFF,TGTGCCAGCAGCCAAGTAAGGGGGTTCCTAGGGGGGTTAGATGAGCAGTTCTTC
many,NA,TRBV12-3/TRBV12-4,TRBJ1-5,CASSSHMDSNQPQHF,TGTGCCAGCAGCTCCCACATGGATAGCAATCAGCCCCAGCATTTT
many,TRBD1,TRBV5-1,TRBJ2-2,CASYTGGANGELFF,TGCGCCAGCTACACAGGGGGCGCGAACGGGGAGCTGTTTTTT
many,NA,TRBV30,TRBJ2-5,CAWRDTGVSQETQYF,TGTGCCTGGAGGGACACCGGGGTTTCTCAAGAGACCCAGTACTTC
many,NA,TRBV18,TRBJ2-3,CASSPPTRDTQYF,TGTGCCAGCTCACCACCGACCCGGGATACGCAGTATTTT
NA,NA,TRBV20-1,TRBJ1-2,CSAITQGNYGYTF,TGCAGTGCAATAACACAGGGTAACTATGGCTACACCTTC
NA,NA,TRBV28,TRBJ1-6,CASSLGHRNSPLHF,TGTGCCAGCAGTTTGGGCCACAGGAATTCACCCCTCCACTTT
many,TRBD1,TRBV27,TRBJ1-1,CASRPGQGALGAEAFF,TGTGCCAGCAGACCGGGACAGGGGGCCTTGGGGGCTGAAGCTTTCTTT
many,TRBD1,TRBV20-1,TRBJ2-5,CSAPPNRGRETQYF,TGCAGTGCCCCACCAAACAGGGGGCGAGAGACCCAGTACTTC
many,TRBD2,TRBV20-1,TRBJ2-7,CSNTDRTSVNYEQYF,TGCAGTAATACCGATCGCACTAGCGTAAACTACGAGCAGTACTTC
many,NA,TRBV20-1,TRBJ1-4,CSARGDNEKLFF,TGCAGTGCTAGAGGAGATAATGAAAAACTGTTTTTT
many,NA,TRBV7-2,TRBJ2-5,CASSLPGAAIQETQYF,TGTGCCAGCAGCTTACCAGGCGCAGCGATACAAGAGACCCAGTACTTC
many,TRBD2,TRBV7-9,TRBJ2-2,CASSSGTRFSGELFF,TGTGCCAGCAGCTCCGGGACTAGGTTCTCCGGGGAGCTGTTTTTT
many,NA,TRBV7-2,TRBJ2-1,CASSENPWKILSYNEQFF,TGTGCCAGCAGCGAGAATCCTTGGAAAATCCTATCCTACAATGAGCAGTTCTTC
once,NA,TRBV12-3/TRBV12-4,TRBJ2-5,CASRELGPQETQYF,TGTGCCAGCAGGGAGTTGGGTCCACAAGAGACCCAGTACTTC
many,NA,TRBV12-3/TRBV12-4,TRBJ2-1,CASTLDRRGDNEQFF,TGTGCCAGCACTCTGGACAGGAGGGGAGACAATGAGCAGTTCTTC
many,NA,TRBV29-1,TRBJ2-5,CSVRRGAIGETQYF,TGCAGCGTTCGTCGGGGGGCGATTGGGGAGACCCAGTACTTC
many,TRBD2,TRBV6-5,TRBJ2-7,CASSPGTTPYEQYF,TGTGCCAGCAGTCCCGGGACTACCCCCTACGAGCAGTACTTC
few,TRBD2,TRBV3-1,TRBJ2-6,CASSPAAGGGANVLTF,TGTGCCAGCAGCCCCGCAGCGGGAGGCGGGGCCAACGTCCTGACTTTC
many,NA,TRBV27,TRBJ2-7,CASRTQDNYEQYF,TGTGCCAGCAGGACGCAAGATAACTACGAGCAGTACTTC
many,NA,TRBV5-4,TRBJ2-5,CASSTGKQETQYF,TGTGCCAGCAGCACCGGAAAGCAAGAGACCCAGTACTTC
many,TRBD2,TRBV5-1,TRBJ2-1,CASSYGGPGLAGPGPSGEQFF,TGCGCCAGCAGCTACGGGGGACCGGGACTAGCGGGACCGGGGCCTTCTGGAGAGCAGTTCTTC
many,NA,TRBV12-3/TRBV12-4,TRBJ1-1,CASRKGPARFFF,TGTGCCAGCAGAAAGGGGCCAGCACGCTTCTTTTTT
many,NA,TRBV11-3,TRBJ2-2,CASRPDSTGELFF,TGTGCCAGCAGACCCGACAGCACCGGGGAGCTGTTTTTT
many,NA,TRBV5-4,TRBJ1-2,CASSLQGIGGYTF,TGTGCCAGCAGCCTACAGGGTATAGGTGGCTACACCTTC
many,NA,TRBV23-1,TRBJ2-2,CASSPGTPGSCFF,NA
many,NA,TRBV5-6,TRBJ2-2,CASSEGRGTGELFF,TGTGCCAGCAGCGAGGGAAGGGGCACCGGGGAGCTGTTTTTT
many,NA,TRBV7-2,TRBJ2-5,CASSPSWGLETQYF,TGTGCCAGCAGCCCTAGTTGGGGGTTGGAGACCCAGTACTTC
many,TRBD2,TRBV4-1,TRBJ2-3,CASSQRVGGPRSDTQYF,TGCGCCAGCAGCCAACGAGTGGGAGGGCCCAGGTCAGATACGCAGTATTTT
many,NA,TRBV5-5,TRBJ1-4,CASSRDLSNEKLFF,TGTGCCAGCAGCCGGGACTTGTCTAATGAAAAACTGTTTTTT
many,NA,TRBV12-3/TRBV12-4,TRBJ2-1,CASSRTPLLDEQFF,TGTGCCAGCAGCAGGACTCCTCTTTTGGATGAGCAGTTCTTC
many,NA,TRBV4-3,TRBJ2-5,CASSQDWGQETQYF,TGCGCCAGCAGCCAAGATTGGGGACAAGAGACCCAGTACTTC
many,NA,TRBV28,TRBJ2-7,CASRPHGGSYEQYF,TGTGCCAGCAGGCCCCATGGGGGGTCCTACGAGCAGTACTTC
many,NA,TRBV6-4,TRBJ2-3,CASSDPPDEPNHPDTQYF,TGTGCCAGCAGTGACCCACCAGACGAACCAAACCACCCAGATACGCAGTATTTT
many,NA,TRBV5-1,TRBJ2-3,CASSLDQGGSTDTQYF,TGCGCCAGCAGCTTGGATCAGGGTGGGAGCACAGATACGCAGTATTTT
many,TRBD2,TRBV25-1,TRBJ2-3,CASSEYSGLAGEATQYF,TGTGCCAGCAGTGAATATTCGGGACTAGCGGGAGAGGCTACGCAGTATTTT
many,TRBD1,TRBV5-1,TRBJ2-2,CASSLVDRGPVNTGELFF,TGCGCCAGCAGCTTGGTCGACAGGGGGCCGGTGAACACCGGGGAGCTGTTTTTT
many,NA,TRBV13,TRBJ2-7,CASSPGEGAAYEQYF,TGTGCCAGCAGCCCCGGGGAGGGGGCCGCCTACGAGCAGTACTTC
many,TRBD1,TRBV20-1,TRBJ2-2,CSARPTGAGTGELFF,TGCAGTGCTAGACCCACAGGGGCGGGTACCGGGGAGCTGTTTTTT
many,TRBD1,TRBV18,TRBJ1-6,CASSPSQGEANSPLHF,TGTGCCAGCTCACCTTCACAGGGGGAGGCTAATTCACCCCTCCACTTT
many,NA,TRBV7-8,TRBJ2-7,CASSESLLANYEQYF,TGTGCCAGCAGCGAGTCACTACTAGCTAACTACGAGCAGTACTTC
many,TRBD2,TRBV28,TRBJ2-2,CASSTGLAFNTGELFF,TGTGCCAGCAGTACGGGACTAGCCTTTAACACCGGGGAGCTGTTTTTT
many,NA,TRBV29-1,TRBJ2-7,CSVEERSQAPYEQYF,TGCAGCGTTGAAGAGCGGAGTCAGGCACCGTACGAGCAGTACTTC
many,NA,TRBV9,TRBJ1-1,CASSARMMNTEAFF,TGTGCCAGCAGCGCCAGGATGATGAACACTGAAGCTTTCTTT
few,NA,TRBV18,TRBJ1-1,CASSPPRSQNTEAFF,TGTGCCAGCTCACCACCTAGATCCCAGAACACTGAAGCTTTCTTT
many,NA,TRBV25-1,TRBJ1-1,CASSTGSEAFF,TGTGCCAGCAGTACAGGGTCTGAAGCTTTCTTT
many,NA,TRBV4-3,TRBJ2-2,CASSQASGTNTGELFF,TGCGCCAGCAGCCAAGCCAGCGGTACGAACACCGGGGAGCTGTTTTTT
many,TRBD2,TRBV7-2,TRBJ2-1,CASSLVLTSGTRNEQFF,TGTGCCAGCAGCTTAGTTTTGACTAGCGGGACGAGGAATGAGCAGTTCTTC
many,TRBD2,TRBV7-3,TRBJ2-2,CASSSPTSGRPGELFF,TGTGCCAGCAGCTCCCCTACTAGCGGGAGGCCCGGGGAGCTGTTTTTT
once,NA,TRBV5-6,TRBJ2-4,CASSYREAKNIQYF,TGTGCCAGCAGCTACAGGGAAGCCAAAAACATTCAGTACTTC
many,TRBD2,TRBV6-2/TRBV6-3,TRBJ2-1,CASSFLLASGSRNEQFF,TGTGCCAGCAGTTTCCTCCTTGCTAGCGGGAGCAGGAATGAGCAGTTCTTC
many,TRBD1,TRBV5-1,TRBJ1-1,CASSPRTGAGTEAFF,TGCGCCAGCAGCCCAAGGACAGGGGCGGGCACTGAAGCTTTCTTT
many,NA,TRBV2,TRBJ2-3,CASGGDTGTDTQYF,TGTGCCAGCGGGGGGGACACCGGCACAGATACGCAGTATTTT
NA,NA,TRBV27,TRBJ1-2,CASSQSGQINYGYTF,TGTGCCAGCAGTCAATCGGGACAAATTAACTATGGCTACACCTTC
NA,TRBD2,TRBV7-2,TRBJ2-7,CASSSQAGVYEQYF,TGTGCCAGCAGCTCCCAAGCGGGAGTCTACGAGCAGTACTTC
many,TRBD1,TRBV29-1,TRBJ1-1,CSVETRGQGKAEAFF,TGCAGCGTTGAAACTCGGGGACAGGGGAAGGCTGAAGCTTTCTTT
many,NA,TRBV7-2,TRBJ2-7,CASSRDRNSYEQYF,TGTGCCAGCAGCCGAGACAGGAACTCCTACGAGCAGTACTTC